The 9 T cell receptor beta chains below come from one sample, sequenced in a study of blood T cell repertoires in COVID-19. Generated by immunoSEQ multiplex PCR, the TCRdb table keeps only in-frame clones and is missing some. The table lists 200,000 to 250,000 clones, 80% to 90% of them singletons. Sequencing was done on a sample of peripheral blood. The receptors here all came from a woman of 80 years or more with acute or convalescent COVID-19.

This clone was observed a handful of times. CDR3 amino acids: CASSVPGQGRNEKLFF. CDR3 in DNA: TGTGCCAGTTCTGTCCCGGGACAGGGACGGAACGAAAAACTGTTTTTT. V is TRBV19 and J is TRBJ1-4; 9 bases line up with TRBD1. Germline lookup yields CDR1 LNHDA and CDR2 SQIVND (reference sequence). J was trimmed by 8 bases and V by 8 bases; bases with no gene match: 15. CDR3 length: 16 residues. The full variable domain, in which reference TRBV19 and TRBJ1-4 provide the parts outside the CDR3, is DGGITQSPKYLFRKEGQNVTLSCEQNLNHDAMYWYRQDPGQGLRLIYYSQIVNDFQKGDIAEGYSVSREKKESFPLTVTSAQKNPTAFYLCASSVPGQGRNEKLFFGSGTQLSVL.

The chain has TRBV28 and TRBJ1-2; TRBD1 aligns across 8 bases. This CDR3 spans 16 amino acids. Germline V gene sequence: CDR1 MDHEN, CDR2 SYDVKM. The V and J ends lost 1 base and 2 bases, in that order; junction bases with no gene match: 6. The CDR3 coding sequence is TGTGCCAGCAGTTTATCACCCCGACAGGGGAACTATGGCTACACCTTC. Its protein is CASSLSPRQGNYGYTF.

V usage is TRBV20-1 and J usage is TRBJ2-3; D gene ambiguous. Germline V gives CDR1 DFQATT, CDR2 SNEGSKA (reference sequence). V was shortened by 6 bases and J by 2 bases, with 6 bases between the two germline ends. The CDR3 covers 11 residues. This chain's CDR3 is CSALITDTQYF. CDR3 coding DNA: TGCAGTGCCCTAATCACAGATACGCAGTATTTT.

The chain joins TRBV7-2 to TRBJ2-1; 11 nucleotides agree with TRBD2. Germline CDR1 and CDR2: SGHTA and FQGNSA. The CDR3 contains 17 residues. J lost 7 bases, V lost 3 bases, and 11 bases had no gene match. The CDR3 loop reads CASSLVRLAGKLNEQFF. The CDR3 coding sequence is TGTGCCAGCAGCTTGGTCCGACTAGCGGGGAAATTGAATGAGCAGTTCTTC.

The gene calls are TRBV7-2 and TRBJ1-6; D possibly corresponds to TRBD1 (5 bases). The CDR3 is made up of 16 amino acids. Germline loops: CDR1 SGHTA, CDR2 FQGNSA. V lost 6 bases, J lost 4 bases, and 16 bases lay in between. The CDR3 here is CASSWGVGSYNSPLHF. In DNA, the CDR3 is TGTGCCAGCAGTTGGGGGGTTGGGTCATATAATTCACCCCTCCACTTT.

J is TRBJ2-3 and V is TRBV27; no clear D. Germline loops: CDR1 MNHEY, CDR2 SMNVEV (reference sequence). The V and J ends lost 8 bases and 3 bases respectively, with 12 bases between them. There are 13 residues in the CDR3. The CDR3 here is CASVDRVTDTQYF. CDR3 coding DNA: TGTGCCAGCGTTGATCGGGTGACAGATACGCAGTATTTT.

The chain links TRBV5-1 to TRBJ2-5; 15 bases are a match to TRBD2. Germline values: CDR1 SGHRS, CDR2 YFSETQ. CDR3 length: 17 amino acids. Unmatched junction bases numbered 6, after V lost 1 base and J lost 5 bases. This chain's CDR3 is CASSLPGLAGGGETQYF. The CDR3 DNA sequence: TGCGCCAGCAGCTTGCCGGGACTAGCGGGGGGAGGTGAGACCCAGTACTTC.

This clone appeared a single time. This rearrangement joins TRBV18 to TRBJ1-2; 10 bases align to TRBD1. Germline CDR1 is KGHSH and CDR2 is LQKENI. The CDR3 covers 15 residues. V was pared by 4 bases and J by 6 bases, with 8 bases of the junction left unmatched. CDR3 protein: CASSRGSGTGDGYTF. CDR3 DNA: TGTGCCAGCTCACGCGGATCCGGGACAGGGGATGGCTACACCTTC.

The chain uses TRBV7-2 and TRBJ1-2, with D perhaps matching TRBD1 (6 bases). The CDR3 contains 14 residues. Per germline, CDR1 SGHTA and CDR2 FQGNSA. V was pared by 0 bases and J by 6 bases, with 11 bases between. The CDR3 region has the DNA TGTGCCAGCAGCTTAGCGCAACAGGGCCATGGCTACACCTTC. Translation: CASSLAQQGHGYTF.